One and the same sample provided the 21 T cell receptor beta chains below, sequenced in a study of CD8 T cells in Susac syndrome. The RNA input was about 0.45 to 1 ug, and it was reverse transcribed with random hexamers. TCRdb reprocessed the immunoSEQ multiplex PCR reads with MiXCR, giving one entry per CDR3 protein. The sample holds approximately 200,000 distinct CDR3 sequences, approximately 95% seen once. Sequencing was carried out using CD4+ T cells from PBMCs. The receptor set was obtained from a human donor with multiple sclerosis.

The chain couples TRBV7-2 to TRBJ2-1, with 10 bases lining up with TRBD2. The CDR3 is made up of 15 amino acids. The trim removed 5 bases at V and 4 bases at J, leaving 5 bases unmatched. Germline V CDR1 and CDR2: SGHTA, FQGNSA. The CDR3 DNA reads as TGTGCCAGCAGCCCCCGGACTAGCGGATACAATGAGCAGTTCTTC. Translated, it gives CASSPRTSGYNEQFF.

This clonotype has only one observation. The gene calls are TRBV20-1 and TRBJ1-5, with D hard to call. The V end lost 3 bases, the J end lost 0 bases, and 12 bases lay between the germline ends. The CDR3 length is 15 residues. CDR1 and CDR2 from the germline V gene are DFQATT and SNEGSKA (reference sequence). CDR3 loop: CSASRGQNSNQPQHF. The CDR3 DNA reads TGCAGTGCTAGTAGAGGGCAGAATAGCAATCAGCCCCAGCATTTT.

This clonotype has just one count. V and J are TRBV29-1 and TRBJ2-3, with a weak D call TRBD1 (6 bases). V shed 6 bases and J shed 3 bases, with 16 bases lying between them. The CDR3 consists of 14 residues. Germline lookup yields CDR1 SQVTM and CDR2 ANQGSEA. CDR3: CSVATGQGTDTQYF. CDR3 coding DNA: TGCAGCGTCGCCACAGGGCAAGGGACAGATACGCAGTATTTT.

This rearrangement joins TRBV30 to TRBJ2-1; 10 bases fit TRBD2. This CDR3 has 14 residues. With 3 bases clipped from V and 9 bases from J, the junction kept 8 bases outside the gene matches. CDR1 and CDR2 from the germline V gene are GTSNPN and SVGIG (reference sequence). CDR3 residues: CAWSPGTSVGEQFF. DNA of the CDR3: TGTGCCTGGAGCCCCGGGACTAGCGTAGGTGAGCAGTTCTTC.

This chain uses TRBV20-1 with TRBJ1-2; 9 bases match TRBD1. Unmatched junction bases numbered 1, after V lost 0 bases and J lost 2 bases. The CDR3 totals 14 residues. Germline CDR1 DFQATT, CDR2 SNEGSKA (reference sequence). CDR3 nucleotides: TGCAGTGCTAGAGATGGACAGGGGAACTATGGCTACACCTTC. This sequence encodes CSARDGQGNYGYTF.

The genes are TRBV20-1 and TRBJ1-2; D uncertain. Per germline, CDR1 DFQATT and CDR2 SNEGSKA (reference sequence). Trimming stripped 3 bases from V and 3 bases from J, with 8 bases between. This CDR3 spans 12 amino acids. CDR3 residues: CSASWQDYGYTF. In nucleotides, the CDR3 is TGCAGTGCTAGTTGGCAGGACTATGGCTACACCTTC.

The chain is built from TRBV6-5 and TRBJ2-1; 11 bases line up with TRBD2. The germline gives CDR1 MNHEY, CDR2 SVGAGI. V trimming: 5 bases; J trimming: 8 bases; junction bases outside the gene matches: 5. The CDR3 contains 14 residues. CDR3 DNA sequence: TGTGCCAGCAGTAAGGGGACTAGCGGCTATGAGCAGTTCTTC. Translation: CASSKGTSGYEQFF.

This clonotype was seen once. The CDR3 loop reads CASTQTPGTVQETQYF. CDR3 coding DNA: TGCGCCAGCACCCAGACGCCCGGGACAGTTCAAGAGACCCAGTACTTC. The chain links TRBV5-1 to TRBJ2-5; 7 nucleotides line up with TRBD1. V shed 6 bases, J shed 2 bases, and the junction held 13 bases outside the gene matches. This CDR3 is built from 16 residues. From germline, CDR1 is SGHRS and CDR2 YFSETQ.

V is TRBV29-1 and J is TRBJ2-2; 8 nucleotides align to TRBD1. The CDR3 is 13 residues long. V trimming: 7 bases; J trimming: 9 bases; junction bases outside the gene matches: 10. Germline lookup yields CDR1 SQVTM and CDR2 ANQGSEA. CDR3 bases: TGCAGCGGCCGTGAGACAGGGGTTCGGGAGCTGTTTTTT. Translated, it gives CSGRETGVRELFF.

Written as DNA, the CDR3 is TGTGCCTGGAGTGTAATGGTCTACGAGCAGTACTTC. Its translation is CAWSVMVYEQYF. The chain combines TRBV30 with TRBJ2-7; no definite D call. This CDR3 has 12 residues. V shed 0 bases and J shed 3 bases, with 6 bases lying between them. From germline, CDR1 is GTSNPN and CDR2 SVGIG (reference sequence).

This chain joins TRBV20-1 and TRBJ2-3, with a tentative D call TRBD1 (6 bases). The CDR3 has 14 residues. The germline V gene encodes CDR1 DFQATT and CDR2 SNEGSKA (reference sequence). CDR3 sequence reads: CTADRPPSTDTQYF. The DNA of the CDR3 is TGCACCGCCGACAGGCCACCTAGCACAGATACGCAGTATTTT.

The J gene is TRBJ2-1, the V gene TRBV20-1; 10 bases map to TRBD2. Losses at the gene ends were 4 bases for V and 5 bases for J; bases not matched to a gene: 8. The length of the CDR3 is 15 residues. Germline loops: CDR1 DFQATT, CDR2 SNEGSKA (reference sequence). CDR3 protein: CSANPGAGGDNEQFF. The CDR3 DNA follows: TGCAGTGCTAACCCGGGAGCGGGGGGGGACAATGAGCAGTTCTTC.

The CDR3 region has the DNA TGTGCCAGCAGGAAAGGGACAGCCTGTCCAGATACGCAGTATTTT. Translating gives CASRKGTACPDTQYF. The rearrangement uses TRBV21-1 and TRBJ2-3; the DNA was not used to check the table's D call, TRBD1. TRBV21-1 is listed as a pseudogene. This CDR3 spans 15 amino acids.

The gene calls are TRBV20-1 and TRBJ2-7, with D perhaps TRBD2 (5 bases). Trimming cost V 3 bases and J 6 bases, with 15 bases left between them. Germline CDR1 and CDR2: DFQATT and SNEGSKA (reference sequence). The CDR3 runs to 13 residues. The CDR3 sequence is CSASLLAPLEQYF. In nucleotides, the CDR3 is TGCAGTGCTAGTCTGCTAGCCCCTCTCGAGCAGTACTTC.

The chain joins TRBV30 to TRBJ1-5; the D gene is possibly TRBD1 (5 bases). The length of the CDR3 is 16 residues. Per germline, CDR1 GTSNPN and CDR2 SVGIG (reference sequence). V lost 3 bases, J lost 0 bases, and 15 bases lay in between. CDR3 loop: CAWSHGGVNSNQPQHF. CDR3 sequence (DNA): TGTGCCTGGAGCCATGGGGGGGTAAATAGCAATCAGCCCCAGCATTTT.

V and J are TRBV29-1 and TRBJ1-5; the match to TRBD1 covers 7 bases. Germline loops: CDR1 SQVTM, CDR2 ANQGSEA. With 7 bases clipped from V and 3 bases from J, the junction kept 6 bases outside the gene matches. The CDR3 has 13 amino acids. Written as DNA, the CDR3 is TGCAGCGCTAGACAGGGTGTCAATCAGCCCCAGCATTTT. Translation gives CSARQGVNQPQHF.

CDR3: CASSFDRDTEAFF. The CDR3 bases are TGTGCCAGCAGCTTCGACAGGGACACTGAAGCTTTCTTT. The V and J genes are TRBV27 and TRBJ1-1; 7 positions agree with TRBD1. Trimming removed 6 bases from V and 3 bases from J; junction bases left unmatched: 4. The CDR3 length is 13 residues. The germline V gene encodes CDR1 MNHEY and CDR2 SMNVEV (reference sequence).

The gene calls are TRBV13 and TRBJ2-7; unclear D gene. The CDR3 is 15 amino acids. The ends were cut back, 3 bases at V and 0 bases at J, with 12 bases in the middle. From germline, CDR1 is PRHDT and CDR2 FYEKMQ (reference sequence). CDR3 residues: CASSLNGRSSYEQYF. CDR3 DNA sequence: TGTGCCAGCAGCTTGAACGGACGCAGCTCCTACGAGCAGTACTTC.

The chain joins TRBV30 to TRBJ2-3, with D tentatively TRBD2 (6 bases). Germline assignment: CDR1 GTSNPN and CDR2 SVGIG (reference sequence). V shed 1 base and J shed 2 bases, with 16 bases lying between them. The CDR3 covers 16 residues. The CDR3 region is CAWSGGAGPFTDTQYF. The DNA of the CDR3 is TGTGCCTGGAGTGGCGGGGCTGGGCCTTTCACAGATACGCAGTATTTT.

The rearrangement links TRBV30 to TRBJ2-5, with 13 bases matching TRBD2. Germline V lookup: CDR1 GTSNPN, CDR2 SVGIG (reference sequence). The J segment lost 7 bases and the V segment lost 2 bases, leaving 7 bases of the junction unmatched. The CDR3 sequence is 15 residues long. The CDR3 DNA reads TGTGCCTGGAGTCCCACTAGCGGGGGGGTGAGGACCCAGTACTTC. It specifies CAWSPTSGGVRTQYF.

The rearrangement joins TRBV7-9 to TRBJ2-3, with TRBD2 identical over 7 bases. The CDR3 runs to 14 residues. V shed 6 bases and J 5 bases; nucleotides not matched to a gene: 8. Germline V CDR1 and CDR2: SEHNR, FQNEAQ (reference sequence). CDR3 loop: CASSRGLEVDTQYF. DNA for the CDR3: TGTGCCAGCAGTAGAGGACTAGAGGTAGATACGCAGTATTTT.